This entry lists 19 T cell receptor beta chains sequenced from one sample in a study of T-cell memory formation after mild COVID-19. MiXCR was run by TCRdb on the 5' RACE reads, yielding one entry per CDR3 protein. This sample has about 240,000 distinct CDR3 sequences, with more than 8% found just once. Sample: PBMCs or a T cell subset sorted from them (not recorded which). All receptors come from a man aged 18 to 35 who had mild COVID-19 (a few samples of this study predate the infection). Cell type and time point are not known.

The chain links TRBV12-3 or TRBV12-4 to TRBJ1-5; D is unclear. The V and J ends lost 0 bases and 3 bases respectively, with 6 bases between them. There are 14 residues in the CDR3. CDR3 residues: CASSLAIHNQPQHF. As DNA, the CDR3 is TGTGCCAGCAGTTTAGCAATTCACAATCAGCCCCAGCATTTT.

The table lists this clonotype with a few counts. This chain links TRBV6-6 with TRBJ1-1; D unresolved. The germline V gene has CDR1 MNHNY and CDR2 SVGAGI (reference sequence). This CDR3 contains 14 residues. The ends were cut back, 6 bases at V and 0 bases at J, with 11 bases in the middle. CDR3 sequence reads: CASRYGDMNTEAFF. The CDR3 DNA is TGTGCCAGCAGGTACGGCGACATGAACACTGAAGCTTTCTTT.

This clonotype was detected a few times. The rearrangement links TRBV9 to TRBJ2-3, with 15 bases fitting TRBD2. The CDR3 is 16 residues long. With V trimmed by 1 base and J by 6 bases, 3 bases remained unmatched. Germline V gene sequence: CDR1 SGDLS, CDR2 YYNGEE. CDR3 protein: CASSVLGTSGGDTQYF. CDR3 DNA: TGTGCCAGCAGCGTACTTGGGACTAGCGGGGGGGATACGCAGTATTTT.

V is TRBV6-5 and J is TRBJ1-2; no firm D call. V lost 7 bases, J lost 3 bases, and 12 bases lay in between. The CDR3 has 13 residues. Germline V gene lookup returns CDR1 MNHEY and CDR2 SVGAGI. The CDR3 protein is CASTPGRDYGYTF. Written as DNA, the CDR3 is TGTGCCAGCACCCCAGGACGGGACTATGGCTACACCTTC.

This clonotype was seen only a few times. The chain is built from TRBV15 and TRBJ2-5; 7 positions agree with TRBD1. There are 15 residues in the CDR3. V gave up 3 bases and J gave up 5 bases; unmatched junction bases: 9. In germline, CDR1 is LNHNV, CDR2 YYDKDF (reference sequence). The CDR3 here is CATSSRPTGWETQYF. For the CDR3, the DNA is TGTGCCACCAGCAGCCGACCGACAGGGTGGGAGACCCAGTACTTC.

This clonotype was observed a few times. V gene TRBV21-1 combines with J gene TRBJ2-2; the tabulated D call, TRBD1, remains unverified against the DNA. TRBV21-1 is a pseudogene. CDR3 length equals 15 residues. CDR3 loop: CASSNYRGNTGELFF. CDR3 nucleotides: TGTGCCAGCAGCAATTACAGGGGGAACACCGGGGAGCTGTTTTTT.

In nucleotides, the CDR3 is TGCAGTGCTAGAGGCCCCCTCTCTGGAAACACCATATATTTT. It is translated as CSARGPLSGNTIYF. V gene TRBV20-1 combines with J gene TRBJ1-3, with D unresolved. The CDR3 covers 14 residues. Trimming stripped 1 base from V and 0 bases from J, with 7 bases between. Per the germline V gene, CDR1 is DFQATT and CDR2 is SNEGSKA (reference sequence).

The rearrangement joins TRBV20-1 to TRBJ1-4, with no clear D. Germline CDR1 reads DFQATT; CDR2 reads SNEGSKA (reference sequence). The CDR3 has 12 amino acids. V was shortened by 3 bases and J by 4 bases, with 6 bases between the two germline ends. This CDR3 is CSARAHNEKLFF. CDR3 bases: TGCAGTGCTAGGGCTCATAATGAAAAACTGTTTTTT.

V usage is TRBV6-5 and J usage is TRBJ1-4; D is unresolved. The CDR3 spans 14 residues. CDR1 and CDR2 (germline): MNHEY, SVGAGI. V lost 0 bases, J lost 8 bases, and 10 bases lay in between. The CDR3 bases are TGTGCCAGCAGTTACTCGATCCGGAGAGAAAAACTGTTTTTT. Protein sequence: CASSYSIRREKLFF.

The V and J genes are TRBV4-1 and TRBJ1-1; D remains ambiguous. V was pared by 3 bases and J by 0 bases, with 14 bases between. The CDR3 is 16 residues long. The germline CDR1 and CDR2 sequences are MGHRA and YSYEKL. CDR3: CASSQATSPMNTEAFF. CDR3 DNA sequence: TGCGCCAGCAGCCAGGCAACCAGCCCCATGAACACTGAAGCTTTCTTT.

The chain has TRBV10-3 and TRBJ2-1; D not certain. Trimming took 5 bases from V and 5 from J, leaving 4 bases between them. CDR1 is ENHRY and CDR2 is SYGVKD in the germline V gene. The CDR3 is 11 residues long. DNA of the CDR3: TGTGCCATCAGTACCAACAATGAGCAGTTCTTC. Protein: CAISTNNEQFF.

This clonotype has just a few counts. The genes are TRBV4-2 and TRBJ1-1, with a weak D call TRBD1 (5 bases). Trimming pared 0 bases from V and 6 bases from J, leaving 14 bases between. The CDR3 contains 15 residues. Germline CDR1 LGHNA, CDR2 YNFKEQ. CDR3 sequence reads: CASSQDVGRSAEAFF. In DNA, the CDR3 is TGTGCCAGCAGCCAAGATGTGGGGCGGAGCGCTGAAGCTTTCTTT.

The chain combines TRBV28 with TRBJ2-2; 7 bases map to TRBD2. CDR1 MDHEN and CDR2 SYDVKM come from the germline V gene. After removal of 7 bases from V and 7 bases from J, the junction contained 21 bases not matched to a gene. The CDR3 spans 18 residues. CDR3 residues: CASTPGLVIGGRGGELFF. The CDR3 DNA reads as TGTGCCAGCACCCCCGGACTAGTAATCGGGGGTCGTGGCGGGGAGCTGTTTTTT.

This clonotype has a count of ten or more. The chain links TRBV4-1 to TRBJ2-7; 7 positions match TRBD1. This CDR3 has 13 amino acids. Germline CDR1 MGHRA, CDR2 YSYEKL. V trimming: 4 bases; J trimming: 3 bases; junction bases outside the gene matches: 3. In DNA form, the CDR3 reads TGCGCCAGCAGCCCTTGGGACAGCTACGAGCAGTACTTC. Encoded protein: CASSPWDSYEQYF.

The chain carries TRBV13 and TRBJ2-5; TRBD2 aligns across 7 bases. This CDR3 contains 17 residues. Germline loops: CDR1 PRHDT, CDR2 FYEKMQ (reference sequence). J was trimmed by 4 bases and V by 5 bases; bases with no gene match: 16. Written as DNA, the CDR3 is TGTGCCAGCAGCGCCCGGGGGGTGGCTAGCGCCCCAGAGACCCAGTACTTC. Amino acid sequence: CASSARGVASAPETQYF.

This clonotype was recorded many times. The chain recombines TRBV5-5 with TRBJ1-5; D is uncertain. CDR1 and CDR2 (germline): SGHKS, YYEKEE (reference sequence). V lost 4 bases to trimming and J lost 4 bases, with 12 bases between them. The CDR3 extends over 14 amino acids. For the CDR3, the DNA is TGTGCCAGCAGCCCGGAACCGGGGAATCAGCCCCAGCATTTT. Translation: CASSPEPGNQPQHF. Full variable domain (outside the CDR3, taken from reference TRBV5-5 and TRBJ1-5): DAGVTQSPTHLIKTRGQQVTLRCSPISGHKSVSWYQQVLGQGPQFIFQYYEKEERGRGNFPDRFSARQFPNYSSELNVNALLLGDSALYLCASSPEPGNQPQHFGDGTRLSIL.

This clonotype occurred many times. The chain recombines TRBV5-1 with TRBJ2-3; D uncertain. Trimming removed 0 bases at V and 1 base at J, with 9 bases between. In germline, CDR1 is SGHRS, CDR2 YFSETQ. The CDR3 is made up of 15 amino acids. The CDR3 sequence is CASSLAGWGTDTQYF. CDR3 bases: TGCGCCAGCAGCTTGGCCGGGTGGGGCACAGATACGCAGTATTTT.

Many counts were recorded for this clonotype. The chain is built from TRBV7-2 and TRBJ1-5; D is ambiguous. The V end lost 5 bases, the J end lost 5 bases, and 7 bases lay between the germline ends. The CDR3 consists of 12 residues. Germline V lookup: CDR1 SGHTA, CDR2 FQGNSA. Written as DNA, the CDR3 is TGTGCCAGCAGCCCAACACATCAGCCCCAGCATTTT. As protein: CASSPTHQPQHF.

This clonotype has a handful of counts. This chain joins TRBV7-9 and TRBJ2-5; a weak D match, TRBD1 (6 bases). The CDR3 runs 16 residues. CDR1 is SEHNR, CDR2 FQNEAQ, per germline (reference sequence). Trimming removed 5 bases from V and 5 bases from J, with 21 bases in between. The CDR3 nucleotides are TGTGCCAGCAGCCTACTCCGGGCAGGGGTTACGGAGACCCAGTACTTC. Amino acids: CASSLLRAGVTETQYF.